The present T cell receptor (beta chain) was sequenced within a study of CD8+ T cells in alopecia areata. Whole-study context: In an open-label trial, patients got 5 to 10 mg tofacitinib twice daily. Findings and limits, study-wide: Patients showed less clear TCR sequence sharing than mice, possibly partly because of HLA diversity. Lesional scalp exceeded normal scalp in clonality, especially in alopecia totalis/universalis.

Sequencing used cDNA as its template, made by extracting RNA and reverse transcribing it. Profiling relied on immunoSEQ multiplex PCR, and the TCRdb table lists in-frame clones only, not all of them. The sample contains roughly 200,000 clones, 63% of which appear only once. The CDR3 consists of 15 residues. Germline V gene sequence: CDR1 GTSNPN, CDR2 SVGIG (reference sequence). V was trimmed by 2 bases and J by 3 bases, leaving 16 bases between them. PBMCs, the starting material, were the source of sorted CD4+ and CD8+ T cells. Comment on this clone: Its antigen is unknown.

This sample comprised CD4+ T cells sorted from blood, obtained at week 0. The rearrangement links TRBV30 to TRBJ1-2; perhaps TRBD1 as D (6 bases). This receptor was obtained from a human donor with alopecia areata. CDR3 nucleotides: TGTGCCTGGAGTCTCAGGATTCACAGGGACTATGGCTACACCTTC. Amino acid sequence: CAWSLRIHRDYGYTF. Supplemented by reference TRBV30 and TRBJ1-2, the full variable domain reads SQTIHQWPATLVQPVGSPLSLECTVEGTSNPNLYWYRQAAGRGLQLLFYSVGIGQISSEVPQNLSASRPQDRQFILSSKKLLLSDSGFYLCAWSLRIHRDYGYTFGSGTRLTVV.